Listed below are T cell receptor beta chains from one sample, sequenced in a study of T cells in Graves' hyperthyroidism and ophthalmopathy. TCRdb re-derived calls from the multiplex PCR reads in MiXCR, one entry per CDR3 protein. The data show 500,000 or so distinct CDR3 sequences, roughly 15% seen once. Input material: blood. Source of these receptors: a woman aged 18-30 years with Graves' ophthalmopathy. Each CDR3 is given with its conserved first and last residue. Fields, in order: clone size, D gene, J gene, V gene, CDR3 protein, CDR3 DNA. D genes are given only for firm matches. Rows give clone size only sometimes, using once, few, many, or a class for an expanded clone.

NA NA TRBJ2-3 TRBV28 CACERPTDTQYF TGTGCCTGCGAAAGGCCCACAGATACGCAGTATTTT
many TRBD1 TRBJ1-1 TRBV10-3 CAIRDRERGNTEAFF TGTGCCATCAGGGACAGGGAAAGGGGAAACACTGAAGCTTTCTTT
few NA TRBJ1-1 TRBV7-9 CASSLGGRPISEAFF TGTGCCAGCAGCTTAGGGGGGAGACCGATTTCTGAAGCTTTCTTT
NA NA TRBJ2-2 TRBV7-2 CASSWGSRGSVGELFF TGTGCCAGCAGCTGGGGAAGCAGGGGTTCTGTCGGGGAGCTGTTTTTT
many TRBD2 TRBJ2-7 TRBV4-3 CASSQGGGRGNEQYF TGCGCCAGCAGCCAAGGAGGCGGGAGGGGGAACGAGCAGTACTTC
NA NA TRBJ1-3 TRBV10-3 CAISKQAAYSGNTIYF TGTGCCATCAGTAAACAGGCTGCCTACTCTGGAAACACCATATATTTT
few TRBD1 TRBJ1-3 TRBV7-2 CASSTLRTGGDTIYF TGTGCCAGCAGCACGCTCCGGACAGGGGGTGACACCATATATTTT
NA NA TRBJ2-3 TRBV12-3/TRBV12-4 CASSTQHGTDTQYF TGTGCCAGCAGCACCCAGCATGGGACAGATACGCAGTATTTT
NA TRBD1 TRBJ2-3 TRBV12-3/TRBV12-4 CASSKDRHYVDTQYF TGTGCCAGCAGTAAGGACAGGCATTATGTGGATACGCAGTATTTT
NA NA TRBJ2-5 TRBV6-5 CASSYSTRQETQYF TGTGCCAGCAGTTACTCGACCAGGCAAGAGACCCAGTACTTC
many TRBD2 TRBJ2-1 TRBV6-6 CASSYGGGGYNEQFF TGTGCCAGCAGTTACGGCGGGGGAGGGTACAATGAGCAGTTCTTC
many NA TRBJ2-3 TRBV6-1 CASIRQAESTDTQYF TGTGCCAGCATTCGACAGGCCGAAAGCACAGATACGCAGTATTTT
many NA TRBJ1-1 TRBV29-1 CSVAQRLNTEAFF TGCAGCGTTGCCCAAAGGCTGAACACTGAAGCTTTCTTT
few TRBD2 TRBJ2-1 TRBV5-1 CASSDTLAVAYNEQFF TGCGCCAGCAGCGATACTCTAGCGGTCGCCTACAATGAGCAGTTCTTC
NA TRBD2 TRBJ2-1 TRBV7-2 CASSLHGGSEQSF TGTGCCAGCAGCTTACACGGGGGGAGTGAGCAGTCCTTC
many TRBD2 TRBJ2-3 TRBV20-1 CSARSTGTSGRDGPDTQYF TGCAGTGCTAGATCAACCGGGACTAGCGGGAGAGATGGTCCAGATACGCAGTATTTT
few NA TRBJ2-2 TRBV29-1 CSVEDLGLNTGELFF TGCAGCGTTGAAGATCTGGGACTGAACACCGGGGAGCTGTTTTTT
few TRBD2 TRBJ2-3 TRBV19 CASGLAGGSTDTQYF TGTGCCAGTGGACTAGCGGGGGGGAGCACAGATACGCAGTATTTT
NA NA TRBJ1-2 TRBV20-1 CSARDPRQGSFHGYTF TGCAGTGCTAGAGATCCTAGGCAGGGCTCCTTTCATGGCTACACCTTC
NA NA TRBJ2-4 TRBV30 CAWSVGRIAKNIQYF TGTGCCTGGAGTGTGGGGCGGATAGCCAAAAACATTCAGTACTTC
many TRBD1 TRBJ1-1 TRBV7-8 CASSLRGPGAFF TGTGCCAGCAGTCTCAGGGGGCCAGGGGCTTTCTTT
many NA TRBJ2-3 TRBV29-1 CSVSDFKTSTDTQYF TGCAGCGTTTCTGACTTCAAGACTTCCACAGATACGCAGTATTTT
many NA TRBJ1-1 TRBV28 CASTPDPRAEAFF TGTGCCAGCACTCCAGACCCAAGGGCTGAAGCTTTCTTT
few NA TRBJ2-2 TRBV13 CASTLRQVATGELFF TGTGCCAGCACTTTGAGACAGGTGGCCACCGGGGAGCTGTTTTTT
NA NA TRBJ2-2 TRBV18 CASSPQGKDTGELFF TGTGCCAGCTCACCACAGGGAAAGGACACCGGGGAGCTGTTTTTT
NA TRBD1 TRBJ1-1 TRBV7-3 CASSPGQGAREAFF TGTGCCAGCAGCCCAGGACAGGGGGCGCGGGAGGCTTTCTTT
NA TRBD1 TRBJ2-2 TRBV7-3 CASSPQTGGMTGELFF TGTGCCAGCAGCCCCCAGACAGGGGGTATGACCGGGGAGCTGTTTTTT
NA TRBD2 TRBJ2-2 TRBV19 CASIVGSGITGELFF TGTGCCAGTATAGTTGGTAGCGGGATCACCGGGGAGCTGTTTTTT
many NA TRBJ1-3 TRBV11-2 CASSLGTTGYTIYF TGTGCCAGCAGCTTAGGAACCACAGGTTACACTATATATTTT
few TRBD1 TRBJ1-1 TRBV6-1 CASRQGGRNTEAFF TGTGCCAGCAGGCAGGGGGGGAGGAACACTGAAGCTTTCTTT
many TRBD2 TRBJ2-3 TRBV7-3 CASSLIAGGDTQYF TGTGCCAGCAGCTTAATAGCGGGAGGGGATACGCAGTATTTT
many NA TRBJ1-1 TRBV28 CASSLLVNTEAFF TGTGCCAGCAGCTTATTGGTGAACACTGAAGCTTTCTTT
many NA TRBJ1-5 TRBV6-1 CASNPVFNQPQHF TGTGCCAGCAATCCGGTATTCAATCAGCCCCAGCATTTT
many NA TRBJ1-1 TRBV28 CASSLLVFERARATEAFF TGTGCCAGCAGTTTATTGGTTTTCGAACGTGCGCGGGCTACTGAAGCTTTCTTT
few NA TRBJ2-5 TRBV7-6 CASTPPDVETQYF TGTGCCAGCACCCCGCCTGACGTGGAGACCCAGTACTTC
many TRBD2 TRBJ2-1 TRBV11-2 CASSLGLPSGGGTMLVQFF TGTGCCAGCAGCTTAGGTCTTCCTAGCGGAGGAGGTACAATGTTAGTGCAGTTCTTC
NA TRBD1 TRBJ1-2 TRBV6-1 CASQAGTGSGLYGYTF TGTGCCAGTCAGGCCGGGACAGGGTCCGGCCTCTATGGCTACACCTTC
many NA TRBJ2-1 TRBV6-5 CASSYSQSPIIYNEQFF TGTGCCAGCAGTTACTCGCAATCCCCCATAATATACAATGAGCAGTTCTTC
few NA TRBJ2-5 TRBV15 CATSRARGETQYF TGTGCCACCAGCAGAGCAAGAGGAGAGACCCAGTACTTC
many TRBD1 TRBJ2-3 TRBV5-1 CASSEGGTGGADTQYF TGCGCCAGCAGCGAAGGGGGGACAGGGGGCGCAGATACGCAGTATTTT
NA NA TRBJ1-2 TRBV20-1 CSASGDGYTF TGCAGTGCTTCAGGGGATGGCTACACCTTC
many TRBD2 TRBJ2-5 TRBV7-2 CASSLELAGGLETQYF TGTGCCAGCAGCTTAGAACTAGCGGGAGGGCTAGAGACCCAGTACTTC
few NA TRBJ2-7 TRBV6-5 CASSYDGSSYEQYF TGTGCCAGCAGTTACGACGGTAGCTCCTACGAGCAGTACTTC
NA NA TRBJ1-2 TRBV7-9 CASSPLGVFYGYTF TGTGCCAGCAGCCCCTTGGGGGTTTTCTATGGCTACACCTTC
NA NA TRBJ2-4 TRBV2 CASSDLTRAKNIQYF TGTGCCAGCAGTGACCTAACGAGAGCCAAAAACATTCAGTACTTC
few NA TRBJ2-6 TRBV29-1 CSVDEGRISGANVLTF TGCAGCGTTGATGAGGGACGTATCTCTGGGGCCAACGTCCTGACTTTC
few NA TRBJ2-1 TRBV19 CASGYDSAYNEQFF TGTGCCAGTGGTTACGACAGCGCCTACAATGAGCAGTTCTTC
many TRBD1 TRBJ1-2 TRBV4-1 CASSADRLYGYTF TGCGCCAGCAGCGCGGACAGGTTATATGGCTACACCTTC
many TRBD1 TRBJ2-1 TRBV6-5 CASSYDRGNEQFF TGTGCCAGCAGTTACGACAGGGGGAATGAGCAGTTCTTC
many NA TRBJ1-1 TRBV9 CASSVAPENTEAFF TGTGCCAGCAGCGTAGCTCCAGAGAACACTGAAGCTTTCTTT
many NA TRBJ1-1 TRBV7-9 CASSLAGGSEAFF TGTGCCAGCAGCTTAGCTGGGGGCTCTGAAGCTTTCTTT
few NA TRBJ2-7 TRBV4-2 CASSHSSSYEQYF TGTGCCAGCAGCCATTCGAGCTCCTACGAGCAGTACTTC
many NA TRBJ1-6 TRBV7-2 CASSLDHGGLRMVPLHF TGTGCCAGCAGCTTAGACCACGGGGGGCTTAGGATGGTACCCCTCCACTTT
many NA TRBJ1-2 TRBV11-2 CASSPPQGYYGYTF TGTGCCAGCAGCCCCCCCCAGGGTTACTATGGCTACACCTTC
NA NA TRBJ2-4 TRBV13 CASSEWQTLAKNIQYF TGTGCCAGCAGTGAGTGGCAGACATTAGCCAAAAACATTCAGTACTTC
few NA TRBJ2-3 TRBV27 CASSLRALADTQYF TGTGCCAGCAGTCTCAGGGCCCTCGCAGATACGCAGTATTTT
NA TRBD2 TRBJ2-1 TRBV3-1 CASSLIAGGPYNEQFF TGTGCCAGCAGCCTCATAGCGGGGGGCCCTTACAATGAGCAGTTCTTC
many TRBD1 TRBJ1-1 TRBV20-1 CSARDEGTGGLDTEAFF TGCAGTGCTAGAGATGAGGGGACAGGGGGCCTGGACACTGAAGCTTTCTTT